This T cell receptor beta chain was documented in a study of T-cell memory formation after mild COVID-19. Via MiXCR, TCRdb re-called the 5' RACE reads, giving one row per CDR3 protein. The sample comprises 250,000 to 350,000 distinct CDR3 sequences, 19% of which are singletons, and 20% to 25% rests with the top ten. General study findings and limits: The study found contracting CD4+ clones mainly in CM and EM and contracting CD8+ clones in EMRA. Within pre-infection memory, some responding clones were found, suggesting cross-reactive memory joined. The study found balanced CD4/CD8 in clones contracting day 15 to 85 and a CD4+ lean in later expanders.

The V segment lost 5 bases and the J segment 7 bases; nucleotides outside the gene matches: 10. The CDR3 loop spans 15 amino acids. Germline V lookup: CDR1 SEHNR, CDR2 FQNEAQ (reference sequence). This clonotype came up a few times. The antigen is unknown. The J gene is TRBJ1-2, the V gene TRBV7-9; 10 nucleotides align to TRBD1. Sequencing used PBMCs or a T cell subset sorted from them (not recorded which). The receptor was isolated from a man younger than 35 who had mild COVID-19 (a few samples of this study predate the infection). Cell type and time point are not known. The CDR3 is CASSLVGQGRLGYTF. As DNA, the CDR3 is TGTGCCAGCAGCCTAGTGGGACAGGGGCGTCTTGGCTACACCTTC.